This is a list of T cell receptor beta chains from one sample in a study of cytomegalovirus exposure and HLA in healthy donors. Produced via immunoSEQ multiplex PCR; TCRdb's table is partial and in-frame only. This sample has under 200,000 clones, with around 86% found just once. The sample consisted of PBMCs. The receptors here all came from a human donor in good health. CDR3s include the opening cysteine and the closing phenylalanine or tryptophan. Fields, in order: clone size, V gene, D gene, J gene, CDR3 protein, CDR3 DNA. The D gene is left open where the match is weak. The size field is filled for only some rows; it gives once, few, many or a size class.

>NA|TRBV15|NA|TRBJ2-7
CATSRDPSPAYEQYF
TGTGCCACCAGCAGAGATCCCTCACCAGCCTACGAGCAGTACTTC
>once|TRBV7-7|NA|TRBJ2-1
CASSLVFDNDEQFF
TGTGCTAGCAGCTTAGTCTTCGACAACGATGAGCAGTTCTTC
>NA|TRBV6-5|NA|TRBJ1-2
CASSYSFAIPIYGYTF
TGTGCCAGCAGTTACAGTTTCGCTATACCTATCTATGGCTACACCTTC
>few|TRBV29-1|TRBD2|TRBJ2-3
CSGESSGVTDTQYF
TGCAGCGGAGAATCTAGCGGGGTAACAGATACGCAGTATTTT
>NA|TRBV18|TRBD1|TRBJ1-5
CASSQDREVSNQPQHF
TGTGCCAGCTCACAGGACAGGGAGGTTAGCAATCAGCCCCAGCATTTT
>NA|TRBV19|TRBD1|TRBJ2-2
CASSPEGQGGTGELFF
TGTGCCAGTAGTCCGGAGGGACAGGGGGGCACCGGGGAGCTGTTTTTT
>NA|TRBV5-4|NA|TRBJ2-3
CASSSRDFQYF
TGTGCCAGCAGCTCCCGGGACTTTCAGTATTTT
>NA|TRBV7-8|NA|TRBJ1-1
CASSLDFSGGPEAFF
TGTGCCAGCAGCTTAGACTTTTCGGGGGGGCCTGAAGCTTTCTTT
>NA|TRBV7-9|NA|TRBJ2-7
CASSLDTGYEQYF
TGTGCCAGCAGCTTAGACACAGGGTACGAGCAGTACTTC
>NA|TRBV5-1|NA|TRBJ1-4
CASSRGSTNEKLFF
TGCGCCAGCAGCCGGGGATCAACTAATGAAAAACTGTTTTTT
>NA|TRBV27|TRBD1|TRBJ1-2
CASSGQGLSGYTF
TGTGCCAGCAGCGGACAGGGGTTGTCTGGCTACACCTTC
>once|TRBV11-1|NA|TRBJ2-3
CASSRTGFETDTQYF
TGTGCCAGCAGCCGTACAGGGTTTGAGACAGATACGCAGTATTTT
>NA|TRBV2|TRBD2|TRBJ2-5
CASRGLAGGQETQYF
TGTGCCAGCAGGGGACTAGCGGGGGGTCAAGAGACCCAGTACTTC
>few|TRBV25-1|TRBD1|TRBJ2-7
CASSAPGQGAGEQYF
TGTGCCAGCAGCGCTCCGGGACAGGGGGCCGGCGAGCAGTACTTC
>NA|TRBV5-1|TRBD2|TRBJ2-1
CASSPGLAGGPDEQFF
TGCGCCAGCAGCCCCGGGCTAGCGGGGGGGCCGGATGAGCAGTTCTTC
>NA|TRBV4-2|NA|TRBJ2-3
CASSQDQRGTDTQYF
TGTGCCAGCAGCCAAGATCAGCGGGGCACAGATACGCAGTATTTT
>once|TRBV9|NA|TRBJ2-5
CASSVDSLYQETQYF
TGTGCCAGCAGCGTAGACAGCTTGTACCAAGAGACCCAGTACTTC
>NA|TRBV5-1|NA|TRBJ2-3
CASSLGQGYDTQYF
TGCGCCAGCAGCTTGGGCCAGGGTTATGATACGCAGTATTTT
>NA|TRBV15|TRBD1|TRBJ2-7
CAASPGQGTSYEQYF
TGTGCCGCAAGTCCGGGACAGGGGACTTCCTACGAGCAGTACTTC
>NA|TRBV19|NA|TRBJ1-5
CASSRGDYSNQPQHF
TGTGCCAGTTCGCGAGGGGACTATAGCAATCAGCCCCAGCATTTT
>NA|TRBV7-2|NA|TRBJ1-5
CASSLALGGGQPQHF
TGTGCCAGCAGCTTAGCGCTCGGGGGAGGTCAGCCCCAGCATTTT
>NA|TRBV19|NA|TRBJ1-4
CAMHGGSEKLFF
TGTGCCATGCACGGGGGTTCTGAAAAACTGTTTTTT
>NA|TRBV6-5|NA|TRBJ2-5
CASSHRQVQEAQYF
TGTGCCAGCAGTCACCGACAGGTTCAAGAGGCCCAGTACTTC
>few|TRBV19|NA|TRBJ1-1
CASSTQVNTEAFF
TGTGCCAGTAGTACACAGGTGAACACTGAAGCTTTCTTT
>once|TRBV5-1|NA|TRBJ2-2
CASSRSGSNTGELFF
TGCGCCAGCAGCCGAAGCGGGTCGAACACCGGGGAGCTGTTTTTT
>NA|TRBV5-1|TRBD2|TRBJ2-3
CASSLAGGGTDTQYF
TGCGCCAGCAGCTTAGCGGGGGGGGGCACAGATACGCAGTATTTT